The T cell receptor beta chain under discussion was sequenced for a study of control samples from healthy donors and cancer patients. The repertoire was sequenced with immunoSEQ multiplex PCR; TCRdb's copy has only in-frame clones and lacks some. Of over 50,000 clones in the sample, 80% were seen once. The CDR3 is made up of 20 amino acids. V lost 2 bases and J lost 1; bases outside the gene matches: 13. Germline-derived CDR1 and CDR2 are PRHDT and FYEKMQ (reference sequence). This sequence was found in a man aged 65-85 years in good health. Sample: blood. This chain connects TRBV13 to TRBJ2-1, with 11 bases fitting TRBD2. Written as DNA, the CDR3 is TGTGCCAGCAGCTTAACGCGGGGCCGACTAGCGGGATCATCCTACAATGAGCAGTTCTTC. It encodes CASSLTRGRLAGSSYNEQFF. Variable domain in full (rest from reference TRBV13 and TRBJ2-1): AAGVIQSPRHLIKEKRETATLKCYPIPRHDTVYWYQQGPGQDPQFLISFYEKMQSDKGSIPDRFSAQQFSDYHSELNMSSLELGDSALYFCASSLTRGRLAGSSYNEQFFGPGTRLTVL.